Below, 29 T cell receptor beta chains from the same sample are listed, as sequenced in a study of immune cell composition in non-small cell lung cancer. Measured with immunoSEQ multiplex PCR; TCRdb has only the in-frame clones, and not every one. The data show some 2,000 clones, roughly 80% seen once. Material: lung tumor tissue. These receptors came from a human donor with non-small cell lung cancer.

V usage is TRBV29-1 and J usage is TRBJ2-7; 9 nucleotides align to TRBD1. The CDR3 loop spans 13 amino acids. Unmatched junction bases numbered 12, after V lost 6 bases and J lost 9 bases. Germline CDR1 reads SQVTM; CDR2 reads ANQGSEA. The CDR3 DNA reads as TGCAGCGTCCCCGGGACAGGGAAGTTAGGGCAGTACTTC. Protein product: CSVPGTGKLGQYF.

The J gene is TRBJ2-1, the V gene TRBV5-4; 10 positions agree with TRBD2. The length of the CDR3 is 16 residues. V was clipped by 0 bases and J by 5 bases; unmatched bases: 5. Germline CDR1 is SGHNT and CDR2 is YYREEE (reference sequence). This CDR3 reads CASSLGSSGSDNEQFF. The CDR3 DNA is TGTGCCAGCAGCTTGGGCTCTAGCGGGAGCGACAATGAGCAGTTCTTC.

V gene TRBV10-3 combines with J gene TRBJ2-2; 7 bases line up with TRBD1. Trimming cost V 2 bases and J 5 bases; bases outside gene matches: 11. This CDR3 is built from 17 residues. Germline V lookup: CDR1 ENHRY, CDR2 SYGVKD. The CDR3, as DNA: TGTGCCATCAGTGAGGGAAATACAGGGGCGATAACCGGGGAGCTGTTTTTT. Residues: CAISEGNTGAITGELFF.

The V call is TRBV9, the J call TRBJ2-1; TRBD1 agrees at 8 bases. CDR1 SGDLS and CDR2 YYNGEE come from the germline V gene. V shed 2 bases, J shed 9 bases, and the junction held 7 bases outside the gene matches. This CDR3 is 14 amino acids long. The chain's CDR3 is CASSVSRGLSEQFF. The CDR3 nucleotides are TGTGCCAGCAGCGTCTCCAGGGGGCTCTCTGAGCAGTTCTTC.

In this sample, this clone turned up once. The chain is built from TRBV7-2 and TRBJ2-7; 9 positions agree with TRBD2. The CDR3 has 16 residues. V gave up 5 bases and J gave up 3 bases; unmatched junction bases: 11. Germline CDR1 SGHTA, CDR2 FQGNSA. CDR3 sequence reads: CASSQGASGTVYEQYF. In nucleotides, the CDR3 is TGTGCCAGCAGCCAAGGGGCTAGCGGGACCGTCTACGAGCAGTACTTC.

The chain is built from TRBV2 and TRBJ2-4; 8 bases fit TRBD2. This CDR3 has 19 residues. Unmatched junction bases numbered 12, after V lost 2 bases and J lost 0 bases. Per germline, CDR1 SNHLY and CDR2 FYNNEI. CDR3 DNA: TGTGCCAGCAGTGAATCGAGCGGGAGAGGGGGACTAGCCAAAAACATTCAGTACTTC. This sequence encodes CASSESSGRGGLAKNIQYF.

This rearrangement joins TRBV5-1 to TRBJ2-2; 11 nucleotides agree with TRBD2. This CDR3 is built from 16 residues. The trim removed 4 bases at V and 4 bases at J, leaving 6 bases unmatched. From germline, CDR1 is SGHRS and CDR2 YFSETQ. The CDR3 sequence: CASSIAGGLGTGELFF. As DNA, the CDR3 is TGCGCCAGCAGCATAGCGGGAGGGCTGGGCACCGGGGAGCTGTTTTTT.

This sequence joins TRBV11-2 and TRBJ2-4; 7 bases fit TRBD1. Germline-derived CDR1 and CDR2 are SGHAT and FQNNGV. This CDR3 spans 14 amino acids. J was trimmed by 4 bases and V by 5 bases; bases with no gene match: 5. CDR3 protein: CASSVGTAKNIQYF. DNA for the CDR3: TGTGCCAGCAGCGTCGGGACAGCAAAAAACATTCAGTACTTC.

The rearrangement links TRBV10-2 to TRBJ2-4, with 7 bases lining up with TRBD2. This CDR3 spans 13 amino acids. Germline values: CDR1 WSHSY, CDR2 SAAADI. V lost 4 bases, J lost 10 bases, and 7 bases stayed unmatched. The CDR3 sequence is CASSVSGNLIQYF. The CDR3 nucleotides are TGCGCCAGCAGTGTGAGCGGGAACCTGATTCAGTACTTC.

This sequence joins TRBV19 and TRBJ2-1; 8 bases align to TRBD1. With 6 bases clipped from V and 6 bases from J, the junction kept 4 bases outside the gene matches. The CDR3 is made up of 13 amino acids. Per the germline V gene, CDR1 is LNHDA and CDR2 is SQIVND (reference sequence). The CDR3 nucleotides read TGTGCCAGTAGCCTGACAGGGGTCAATGAGCAGTTCTTC. This gives the protein CASSLTGVNEQFF.

Comments on this clone: Other DNA sequences in the same sample also yield this CDR3. This chain links TRBV5-6 with TRBJ2-1; 9 bases map to TRBD1. V trimming: 3 bases; J trimming: 6 bases; junction bases outside the gene matches: 10. Germline CDR1 and CDR2: SGHDT and YYEEEE. The CDR3 runs to 16 residues. CDR3 residues: CASSYDTGTGPNEQFF. In DNA form, the CDR3 reads TGTGCCAGCAGCTACGACACTGGGACAGGGCCCAATGAGCAGTTCTTC. Drawing the rest from reference TRBV5-6 and TRBJ2-1, the complete variable domain is DAGVTQSPTHLIKTRGQQVTLRCSPKSGHDTVSWYQQALGQGPQFIFQYYEEEERQRGNFPDRFSGHQFPNYSSELNVNALLLGDSALYLCASSYDTGTGPNEQFFGPGTRLTVL.

The chain is built from TRBV6-4 and TRBJ1-5; 7 bases fit TRBD1. The CDR3 totals 15 residues. Germline V lookup: CDR1 MRHNA, CDR2 SNTAGT. The J segment lost 4 bases and the V segment lost 2 bases, leaving 5 bases of the junction unmatched. CDR3 DNA: TGTGCCAGCAGTGACCATCGCAGGGGGAATCAGCCCCAGCATTTT. Protein: CASSDHRRGNQPQHF.

The chain joins TRBV27 to TRBJ1-4; possible D gene TRBD1, 5 bases. Trimming shortened V by 2 bases and J by 5 bases, and 21 bases separated the two germline ends. The length of the CDR3 is 18 residues. CDR1 MNHEY and CDR2 SMNVEV come from the germline V gene (reference sequence). CDR3 region: CASSLRVAGGVVNEKLFF. The CDR3 DNA follows: TGTGCCAGCAGTTTAAGGGTAGCGGGGGGGGTGGTAAATGAAAAACTGTTTTTT.

This clone was detected only a few times. Other DNA sequences in this specimen translate into the identical CDR3. The rearrangement links TRBV27 to TRBJ2-1; 12 nucleotides align to TRBD2. V was pared by 3 bases and J by 7 bases, with 4 bases of the junction left unmatched. This CDR3 is built from 15 residues. The germline V gene encodes CDR1 MNHEY and CDR2 SMNVEV (reference sequence). CDR3 in DNA: TGTGCCAGCAGTTTCAGTCTAGCGGGAGGGAATGAGCAGTTCTTC. The encoded protein is CASSFSLAGGNEQFF.

V gene TRBV9 combines with J gene TRBJ2-3; 10 bases fit TRBD2. Germline V gene data show CDR1 as SGDLS and CDR2 as YYNGEE. The CDR3 runs to 17 residues. The junction had 8 bases not matched to a gene; V was cut back by 0 bases and J by 4 bases. The CDR3 bases are TGTGCCAGCAGCGTAGAGAGGCTAGCGGGAGACGCAGATACGCAGTATTTT. Encoded protein: CASSVERLAGDADTQYF. Complete variable domain (other parts from reference TRBV9 and TRBJ2-3): DSGVTQTPKHLITATGQRVTLRCSPRSGDLSVYWYQQSLDQGLQFLIQYYNGEERAKGNILERFSAQQFPDLHSELNLSSLELGDSALYFCASSVERLAGDADTQYFGPGTRLTVL.

The chain carries TRBV28 and TRBJ1-3; D might be TRBD1 (6 bases). The germline V gene has CDR1 MDHEN and CDR2 SYDVKM. The CDR3 is made up of 14 amino acids. V was clipped by 7 bases and J by 4 bases, with 14 bases between them. The CDR3 region has the DNA TGTGCCAGCACCACAGGGAGTGGGGGAAACACCATATATTTT. Translated: CASTTGSGGNTIYF. Looking up the rest from reference TRBV28 and TRBJ1-3 gives the full variable domain: DVKVTQSSRYLVKRTGEKVFLECVQDMDHENMFWYRQDPGLGLRLIYFSYDVKMKEKGDIPEGYSVSREKKERFSLILESASTNQTSMYLCASTTGSGGNTIYFGEGSWLTVV.

The chain carries TRBV30 and TRBJ1-1; D remains ambiguous. Germline CDR1 is GTSNPN and CDR2 is SVGIG (reference sequence). The CDR3 totals 14 residues. The ends were cut back, 0 bases at V and 0 bases at J, with 8 bases in the middle. CDR3 residues: CAWSVPSLNTEAFF. CDR3 coding DNA: TGTGCCTGGAGTGTCCCAAGCCTGAACACTGAAGCTTTCTTT.

In nucleotides, the CDR3 is TGTGCCAGTAGCTTTCTAGCGGGAGGGCCCGGTTACTTC. This sequence encodes CASSFLAGGPGYF. The chain couples TRBV19 to TRBJ2-4; 12 bases align to TRBD2. Germline loops: CDR1 LNHDA, CDR2 SQIVND (reference sequence). CDR3 length: 13 amino acids. The ends lost 6 bases at V and 16 bases at J; junction bases unmatched: 10.

The chain links TRBV7-2 to TRBJ2-7; 7 positions agree with TRBD1. V lost 4 bases, J lost 0 bases, and 3 bases stayed unmatched. Germline V gives CDR1 SGHTA, CDR2 FQGNSA. The CDR3 consists of 14 residues. The CDR3 DNA follows: TGTGCCAGCAGCTCATACAGGGGCTCCTACGAGCAGTACTTC. Encoded protein: CASSSYRGSYEQYF.

The chain uses TRBV19 and TRBJ2-7, with 7 bases fitting TRBD1. Trimming took 0 bases from V and 1 from J; bases not matched to a gene: 6. The CDR3 length is 16 residues. Germline V gives CDR1 LNHDA, CDR2 SQIVND (reference sequence). CDR3 DNA sequence: TGTGCCAGTAGTATAGATGTGGGGACAGTTTCCTACGAGCAGTACTTC. This translates into CASSIDVGTVSYEQYF. Full variable domain (rest looked up from reference TRBV19 and TRBJ2-7): DGGITQSPKYLFRKEGQNVTLSCEQNLNHDAMYWYRQDPGQGLRLIYYSQIVNDFQKGDIAEGYSVSREKKESFPLTVTSAQKNPTAFYLCASSIDVGTVSYEQYFGPGTRLTVT.

The chain links TRBV5-1 to TRBJ2-1, with D possibly being TRBD2 (6 bases). V shed 5 bases and J shed 4 bases, with 13 bases lying between them. Germline V CDR1 and CDR2: SGHRS, YFSETQ. CDR3 length: 14 amino acids. CDR3 sequence reads: CASRVGRPYNEQFF. The CDR3 DNA is TGCGCCAGCAGAGTGGGGAGGCCTTACAATGAGCAGTTCTTC.

V usage is TRBV7-9 and J usage is TRBJ2-5, with D maybe TRBD2 (6 bases). Per the germline V gene, CDR1 is SEHNR and CDR2 is FQNEAQ (reference sequence). The germline V and J ends were trimmed by 1 base and 2 bases, with 11 bases remaining between them. The CDR3 covers 15 residues. CDR3 sequence reads: CASSLEGLIQETQYF. The DNA of the CDR3 is TGTGCCAGCAGCTTAGAGGGACTGATACAAGAGACCCAGTACTTC.

The gene calls are TRBV13 and TRBJ2-3; 12 nucleotides align to TRBD2. Germline CDR1 PRHDT, CDR2 FYEKMQ (reference sequence). The V gene end was trimmed by 5 bases and the J gene end by 1 base; junction bases not matched to a gene: 1. CDR3 length: 15 amino acids. DNA of the CDR3: TGTGCCAGCAGCCCTAGCGGGAGGGGCACAGATACGCAGTATTTT. Amino acid sequence: CASSPSGRGTDTQYF.

J is TRBJ1-2 and V is TRBV15; possible D gene TRBD1, 6 bases. The CDR3 has 14 amino acids. Germline V CDR1 and CDR2: LNHNV, YYDKDF (reference sequence). V was pared by 0 bases and J by 4 bases, with 9 bases between. The DNA for the CDR3 is TGTGCCACCAGCAGAGATCGGACAGTCTATGGCTACACCTTC. Translated: CATSRDRTVYGYTF.

This chain uses TRBV11-2 with TRBJ1-6; D may be TRBD1 (6 bases). CDR3 length equals 16 residues. Germline V gene lookup returns CDR1 SGHAT and CDR2 FQNNGV. Trimming removed 5 bases at V and 6 bases at J, with 17 bases between. CDR3 sequence: CASSLRPGQINSPLHF. CDR3 coding DNA: TGTGCCAGCAGCCTCAGACCGGGACAAATTAATTCACCCCTCCACTTT.

The CDR3, as DNA: TGCAGCGTCTCTGGGACTTCCCGGGAGACCCAGTACTTC. Its translation is CSVSGTSRETQYF. This chain links TRBV29-1 with TRBJ2-5, with D perhaps TRBD2 (6 bases). V was shortened by 6 bases and J by 5 bases, with 16 bases between the two germline ends. The CDR3 is 13 residues long. Germline lookup yields CDR1 SQVTM and CDR2 ANQGSEA.

J is TRBJ2-2 and V is TRBV29-1; 14 nucleotides agree with TRBD2. CDR1 is SQVTM, CDR2 ANQGSEA, per germline. The CDR3 length is 13 residues. In DNA form, the CDR3 reads TGCGGGGGGACTAGCGGGAGTTGGGGGGAGCTGTTTTTT. Translating gives CGGTSGSWGELFF.

This clone was counted a single time. This rearrangement joins TRBV29-1 to TRBJ1-1, with D unresolved. The CDR3 has 11 residues. Germline V gene lookup returns CDR1 SQVTM and CDR2 ANQGSEA. Trimming removed 4 bases at V and 1 base at J, with 4 bases between. DNA of the CDR3: TGCAGCGTTGGGAGGAACACTGAAGCTTTCTTT. As protein: CSVGRNTEAFF.

The V and J genes are TRBV2 and TRBJ2-1; the match to TRBD2 covers 13 bases. The V gene's germline CDR1 is SNHLY and CDR2 FYNNEI. With V trimmed by 4 bases and J by 0 bases, 0 bases remained unmatched. The CDR3 is made up of 16 amino acids. The CDR3 region is CASSGLAGGSYNEQFF. DNA for the CDR3: TGTGCCAGCAGTGGACTAGCGGGAGGCTCCTACAATGAGCAGTTCTTC.